These T cell receptor beta chains were read from a single sample in a study of T cell responses to AZD1222 COVID-19 vaccine. The assay was immunoSEQ multiplex PCR, and TCRdb's table has in-frame clones only and misses some. The sample yields fewer than 200,000 clones, around nine tenths seen once. Sequencing used peripheral blood, obtained 28 days after the second AZD1222 dose. Receptors originate from an adult who received the AZD1222 COVID-19 vaccine. Each CDR3 is given with its conserved first and last residue. D genes are given only for firm matches.

TRBJ1-1 - TRBV7-2 CASSLVGGPNTEAFF
TRBJ2-5 - TRBV19 CASSGGSSQRTQYF
TRBJ1-1 - TRBV4-1 CASSSNRNTEAFF
TRBJ2-7 TRBD1 TRBV7-9 CASSLGTGGTYYEQYF
TRBJ1-4 - TRBV4-3 CASSQRRGEKLFF
TRBJ1-2 TRBD1 TRBV3-1/TRBV3-2 CASSFTGVGSGYTF
TRBJ2-7 TRBD1 TRBV28 CASRPTGVRGEQYF
TRBJ1-5 TRBD1 TRBV28 CASSSQGAGNQPQHF
TRBJ1-1 TRBD1 TRBV6-6 CASSYPQDRGEAFF
TRBJ2-2 TRBD1 TRBV15 CATSRTGMPGELFF
TRBJ2-1 - TRBV30 CASLDALYPNEQFF
TRBJ2-5 TRBD2 TRBV6-1 CASSGFSLAGGRAETQYF
TRBJ2-7 - TRBV6-1 CASSERRQTPSSYEQYF
TRBJ1-1 TRBD1 TRBV5-1 CASSQGQGGTEAFF
TRBJ2-5 - TRBV3-1/TRBV3-2 CASSRNRILGTQYF
TRBJ1-5 - TRBV7-2 CASSLGALGQPQHF
TRBJ2-1 - TRBV7-2 CASSRPGTGENEQFF
TRBJ1-2 TRBD1 TRBV7-2 CASSPYLGTGIVYTF
TRBJ1-1 - TRBV12-3/TRBV12-4 CASSQDRNTEAFF
TRBJ1-1 TRBD1 TRBV19 CASTRQGGNTEAFF
TRBJ2-7 - TRBV3-1/TRBV3-2 CASSQVFVSEQYF
TRBJ2-7 - TRBV4-3 CASSQENGGSYEQYF
TRBJ2-2 - TRBV12-3/TRBV12-4 CASSFGATGELFF
TRBJ1-1 - TRBV5-1 CASSLEQTAEAFF
TRBJ1-6 - TRBV19 CASTKAGEYNSPLHF
TRBJ2-3 - TRBV6-4 CASSDSIGTDTQYF
TRBJ2-1 - TRBV7-2 CASSLGLSSYNEQFF
TRBJ1-1 - TRBV5-1 CASSLAPGDRVGGTEAFF
TRBJ1-1 - TRBV18 CASSPPVDTEAFF
TRBJ2-2 TRBD2 TRBV7-2 CASSLSLAGGLNTGELFF
TRBJ2-1 TRBD1 TRBV28 CASSLGTGGYNEQFF
TRBJ1-4 TRBD1 TRBV19 CASSRDRDATNEKLFF
TRBJ2-5 - TRBV6-5 CASSYSGGAETQYF
TRBJ2-4 - TRBV19 CASRMEGSGKNIQYF
TRBJ2-2 TRBD1 TRBV5-3 CARSLFIPDRASFNTGELFF
TRBJ1-2 - TRBV6-1 CASSESGREGGYTF
TRBJ2-3 TRBD2 TRBV2 CASSAGRGSTDTQYF
TRBJ2-1 TRBD1 TRBV5-1 CASSLQGAESYNEQFF
TRBJ2-5 TRBD2 TRBV7-2 CASLGGTSRETQYF
TRBJ2-2 - TRBV7-2 CASRTTTDTGELFF
TRBJ1-3 - TRBV15 CATSRDRDAPGNTIYF
TRBJ1-2 TRBD1 TRBV5-1 CASSLVQGSDYGYTF
TRBJ2-2 TRBD1 TRBV30 CAWRRGQGYTGELFF
TRBJ1-2 - TRBV3-1/TRBV3-2 CASSQDLVYGYTF
TRBJ2-1 TRBD1 TRBV11-1 CASRQSGTANEQFF
TRBJ2-3 - TRBV9 CASSVEAGTDTQYF
TRBJ1-2 - TRBV19 CASSIAGGNYGYTF
TRBJ2-4 - TRBV4-1 CASSQAGPGNIQYF
TRBJ1-4 TRBD1 TRBV5-1 CASSGTGRQEKLFF
TRBJ2-7 - TRBV7-2 CASSLGPHYEQYF
TRBJ2-4 - TRBV11-2 CASSQGADYLF
TRBJ1-1 - TRBV20-1 CSASPGRMFEAFF